Included here is one T cell receptor (beta chain) sequence, with context. It has no known antigen specificity. No base quality values were provided; no much bigger clone lies one nucleotide off. This entry belongs to a study of cytomegalovirus exposure and HLA in healthy donors (TCRdb year 2017). Some background on the complete study: An earlier analysis of fewer than 750 of the donors reported 276 Gb of sequence data and 90 million to 120 million unique TCR beta sequences obtained from some 170 million T cells. Around 320 gigabases of sequencing data and approximately 84 million unique TCR sequences were included in an early release covering about 700 HLA-typed donors. Of the roughly 400 genotyped donors, 81% were placed in the genetic ancestry cluster associated with self-reported Caucasian donors. The aim of the study was to test whether cataloging public T cell receptors could identify signatures of past pathogen exposure. The study profiled the T cell repertoires of under 700 subjects by immunosequencing and related them to cytomegalovirus serostatus. Besides the first cohort of more than 650 subjects, a separate validation cohort made up of roughly 120 different subjects was used. High-throughput TCR immunosequencing, statistical association of individual TCRs with disease status, and machine learning were combined to predict cytomegalovirus infection status. In a later analysis, previously published TCR beta repertoires from several hundred donors were re-analyzed and high-resolution HLA genotyping was added so that TCR occurrence patterns could be studied. Rather than drawing on any new phenotypic data, the later analysis identified candidate immune exposures from TCR beta sequences and the way those sequences occurred across donors. An earlier analysis of roughly 600 of the donors used high-throughput TCR beta sequencing to judge whether each TCR beta V gene segment behaved as functional or pseudogenic. Donor age, sex, ethnicity and CMV serostatus were collected together with the repertoire data. A later genetic analysis used genome-wide SNP genotypes for about 65% of the 666 donors, treating that subset as a discovery cohort. All discovery cohort repertoires had been generated on a single sequencing platform. HLA typing covered class I and class II loci at four-digit resolution. Typing coverage varied by locus: about 620-630 donors for A, B, C, DRB1 and DQB1; under 550 for DQA1; approximately 610 for DPA1; 450 to 480 for DPB1. Several DR-DQ haplotypes were handled as single units for association and clustering because linkage in the cohort was strong. Among several hundred genotyped donors of the cohort, an average of approximately 220,000 unique TCR beta nucleotide sequences was sequenced per donor, of which about 18% were non-productive. The paper as a whole reports these results and caveats: A further reported finding was that TCR beta sequences accurately predicted the HLA-A and HLA-B alleles for most subjects in the first cohort. In a later analysis, HLA-associated TCR beta chains were found to be more clonally expanded and to have lower generation probabilities than equally common non-associated chains. Three of the identified cytomegalovirus-associated TCR beta chains were confirmed in vitro to be specific for cytomegalovirus antigens. A later genetic analysis reported fewer N-insertions in productive TCRs among donors in an Asian-associated ancestry cluster than the roughly 700-donor mean. A later analysis reported that several top co-occurrence clusters appeared linked to parvovirus B19, influenza, CMV and Epstein-Barr virus. In a later analysis, the rate of TCR association differed among HLA loci, with DRB1 alleles having the most associated TCRs and HLA-C alleles having the fewest. Because counts were too low, around 18 rarely observed V segments, including chromosome 9 orphons, were left out of the earlier analysis of over 550 of the donors. In a later analysis, most CMV-associated TCR beta chains were found to appear HLA-restricted, with HLA associations seemingly driven largely by CMV exposure. Linkage disequilibrium might explain the correlated functional status among segregating V segments, but an unknown experimental factor could not be ruled out. Because the 87-base-pair reads could not distinguish some IMGT-functional V segments, including TRBV6-2 and TRBV6-3, those segments were excluded. The only immune exposure information available for the cohort was CMV serostatus. HLA typing was unavailable for some donors at each locus, so association tests used only the typed subset. A total of around 150 TCR beta chains were listed by the study as associated with cytomegalovirus. At a false discovery rate of 0.05, a later analysis linked around 17,000 TCR beta sequences to specific HLA alleles. In this cohort, only TCR beta chains were sequenced, and detectable features were limited by the absence of alpha or paired-chain data. The classifier was reported to diagnose cytomegalovirus status with high specificity and sensitivity in both the original and validation cohorts. While some public TCRs were present in many individuals, most TCR sequences turned up only very rarely across donors. Broadly in line with IMGT annotations, most TCR beta V segments showed up in productive rearrangements about 87% or about 30% of the time in an earlier analysis of several hundred of the donors. A cluster of highly shared sequence variants was judged likely to be a technical artifact of the sequencing pipeline. An association between a missense DCLRE1C variant and V-gene and J-gene trimming of TCR beta chains was found in a later genetic analysis and replicated in an independent cohort. According to the authors, the approach could potentially be generalized to other disease states and immunological phenotypes. When HLA alleles, especially DR and DQ, strongly co-occurred, TCR associations were difficult to assign to individual alleles. Roughly uniform sequencing depth across donors was assumed in presence/absence analyses, although this assumption may not hold.

In total, 666 healthy bone marrow donors made up the cohort. Cohort members were all nominally healthy when sampled, although unrecorded immune exposures were likely present. The donor tested CMV seronegative, placing the donor among the roughly 400 seronegative members of the cohort. Each donor provided a peripheral blood sample, and peripheral blood mononuclear cells were used for TCR beta sequencing. Genomic DNA extraction from the blood cell samples was performed with the Qiagen DNeasy Blood Extraction Kit. Library generation was performed with the immunoSEQ multiplex PCR assay. A mixture of 60 forward primers for TCR Vbeta segments and 13 reverse primers for TCR Jbeta segments was used in the multiplex PCR. A multiplex PCR assay on genomic DNA amplified the CDR3 region of rearranged TCR beta genes. Amplified TCR beta libraries were sequenced as 87-base-pair reads on the Illumina HiSeq System. In the paper's pipeline: In a later analysis, approximately 74 million unique TCR beta chains were counted across the approximately 640 repertoires, and about 9.9 million of these chains were shared by at least two donors. Raw reads were error-corrected and collapsed into unique sequences with a nearest-neighbor algorithm that merged closely related sequences to remove PCR and sequencing errors. Alignment of CDR3 sequences to IMGT reference sequences was used to assign V, D and J gene segments. For a sequence to be retained, at least a six-nucleotide match to both a V gene segment and a J gene segment was required. A rearrangement was called productive if the CDR3 had no stop codons and remained in frame with V and J, and every other rearrangement was called non-productive. CDR3 was defined by IMGT convention, running from the second conserved V-encoded cysteine to the conserved J-encoded phenylalanine. The earlier analysis of some 550 of the donors excluded any sequence lacking an unambiguous match to a single V gene segment. An earlier analysis of 587 of the donors called V segments functional above 56.7% productive rearrangements and segregating when the between-donor standard deviation exceeded 5%. To diagnose cytomegalovirus status from the catalog of TCR beta chain sequences, a statistical classification framework was built. In a later analysis, V and J genes were assigned by comparing TCR nucleotide sequences against IMGT/GENE-DB human TR gene sequences. The TCRdist pipeline was used in a later analysis to assign CDR3 sequences and most-parsimonious VDJ recombination scenarios. A later analysis defined each TCR beta chain by its CDR3 amino acid sequence plus V-gene family, and excluded reads lacking a unique V-gene family. To address suspected cross-contamination and a sequencing artifact, a later analysis removed 592 highly shared, low-generation-probability nucleotide sequences. In a later analysis, a clonal expansion index was calculated for each public chain from normalized within-repertoire ranks of inferred template counts. In a later analysis, generation probabilities were computed with a VDJ recombination model fitted to out-of-frame rearrangements, and the resulting probabilities were checked against IGoR. Hypergeometric tests were used in a later analysis to score TCR-TCR, TCR-HLA and TCR-CMV co-occurrence, with a repertoire-size bias correction applied to the TCR pairs. To estimate false discovery rates, a later analysis permuted the HLA or CMV assignments 20 times. In a later analysis, co-occurring TCRs were grouped with DBSCAN, and TCRdist sequence similarity was added when clustering was performed within HLA-allele-positive subsets. Co-occurrence clustering excluded repertoires with fewer than 30,000 or more than 120,000 public chains, plus five with anomalous nucleotide sharing. TCRdb carries this immuneACCESS record with in-frame sequences only. Its versions omit some clonotypes, under half of them owing to an unresolved V gene in the studies checked, with the rest unexplained. That table furnishes V, J and clone size, whereas the DNA furnished D and trimming. The sample has about 180,000 clones on record, roughly 80% of them singletons. The ten most abundant clones make up approximately 1.2% of the sample.

V is pruned by 5 bases and J by 1 base, leaving 10 bases of the junction without a gene match. CDR1 SGHTA and CDR2 FQGTGA are derived from the germline V gene. The CDR3 spans 16 residues, from the cysteine through the phenylalanine. Only the CDR3 DNA stays, 48 bases, in frame from base 1. The chain was built from TRBV7-3 and TRBJ1-1, with 7 central nucleotides matching TRBD1. The source of this sequence is a man aged 25-45 years in good health and CMV-seronegative. Sequencing was done on a sample of PBMCs. The CDR3 here reads CASSPLLPGGNTEAFF. DNA sequence: TGTGCCAGCAGCCCACTACTCCCAGGGGGGAACACTGAAGCTTTCTTT.